The 20 T cell receptor beta chains below all came from one sample that was sequenced in a study of PD-1 blockade in classical Hodgkin lymphoma. Method: immunoSEQ multiplex PCR; TCRdb's copy keeps in-frame clones and lacks some. The sample has 29,000 or so clones, 70% to 90% seen once; the top ten hold about 0.64%. Regarding time point: cycle 4 day 1 (C4D1), after six to seven weeks of nivolumab. Relapse was seen in all patients after autologous stem cell transplantation, and brentuximab vedotin exposure was variable. Magnetic negative selection purified CD4+ T cells from thawed PBMCs. This material consisted of CD4+ T cells from blood, taken before the fourth cycle of nivolumab. All receptors derive from a human donor with classical Hodgkin lymphoma.

The chain uses TRBV30 and TRBJ1-4; D remains ambiguous. The V end lost 0 bases, the J end lost 0 bases, and 11 bases lay between the germline ends. CDR3 length: 16 amino acids. Germline V lookup: CDR1 GTSNPN, CDR2 SVGIG (reference sequence). The CDR3 spells CAWSVLYRTTNEKLFF. The CDR3 DNA reads as TGTGCCTGGAGTGTACTTTATCGGACAACTAATGAAAAACTGTTTTTT.

The J gene is TRBJ2-5, the V gene TRBV5-4; 16 nucleotides line up with TRBD2. Trimming at V came to 4 bases and at J to 1 base, leaving 1 base not matched to a gene. Germline V gene lookup returns CDR1 SGHNT and CDR2 YYREEE (reference sequence). The CDR3 is 16 amino acids. For the CDR3, the DNA is TGTGCCAGCAGCGGGACTAGCGGGGGGGCCCAAGAGACCCAGTACTTC. Amino acid sequence: CASSGTSGGAQETQYF.

The chain is built from TRBV5-1 and TRBJ2-5; no clear D. The V gene's germline CDR1 is SGHRS and CDR2 YFSETQ. The CDR3 has 13 residues. Trimming cost V 4 bases and J 1 base, with 8 bases left between them. CDR3 DNA sequence: TGCGCCAGCAGCCAGAGTCCCCAAGAGACCCAGTACTTC. Its translation: CASSQSPQETQYF.

The gene calls are TRBV7-9 and TRBJ2-7, with 7 nucleotides matching TRBD1. This CDR3 comprises 13 residues. Germline CDR1 is SEHNR and CDR2 is FQNEAQ (reference sequence). V shed 5 bases, J shed 5 bases, and the junction held 6 bases outside the gene matches. CDR3 in amino acids: CASSRRDSHEQYF. The CDR3 DNA reads as TGTGCCAGCAGCCGCCGGGACAGCCACGAGCAGTACTTC.

The V call is TRBV5-1, the J call TRBJ2-7, with 8 bases identical to TRBD1. The CDR3 extends over 14 amino acids. From germline, CDR1 is SGHRS and CDR2 YFSETQ. Germline trimming cut 4 bases from V and 4 bases from J; bases unmatched to any gene: 7. The CDR3 spells CASSPGQGRYEQYF. The CDR3 DNA reads TGCGCCAGCAGCCCTGGACAGGGTAGGTACGAGCAGTACTTC.

The chain carries TRBV5-1 and TRBJ2-1; TRBD2 agrees at 13 bases. After removal of 2 bases from V and 10 bases from J, the junction contained 6 bases not matched to a gene. The CDR3 is made up of 15 amino acids. Germline V gene sequence: CDR1 SGHRS, CDR2 YFSETQ. The CDR3 sequence: CASSFTSGGAGEQFF. CDR3 coding DNA: TGCGCCAGCAGCTTTACTAGCGGGGGGGCCGGGGAGCAGTTCTTC.

This clone was recorded only once. The chain recombines TRBV5-1 with TRBJ2-5; the D is unclear. CDR1 SGHRS and CDR2 YFSETQ come from the germline V gene. The ends were cut back, 1 base at V and 4 bases at J, with 8 bases in the middle. This CDR3 is 13 amino acids long. The CDR3 loop is CASSLTGPETQYF. The DNA of the CDR3 is TGCGCCAGCAGCTTGACTGGGCCAGAGACCCAGTACTTC.

The rearrangement links TRBV12-5 to TRBJ2-3; 8 bases agree with TRBD1. The germline V gene encodes CDR1 LGHNT and CDR2 FRNRAP. The CDR3 is 14 amino acids. Unmatched junction bases numbered 5, after V lost 5 bases and J lost 4 bases. The CDR3: CASGQSGGADTQYF. The CDR3 DNA follows: TGTGCTAGTGGTCAATCAGGGGGCGCAGATACGCAGTATTTT.

This chain connects TRBV7-9 to TRBJ2-3; no clear D. The germline V and J ends were trimmed by 1 base and 2 bases, with 13 bases remaining between them. The CDR3 loop spans 16 amino acids. The germline V gene has CDR1 SEHNR and CDR2 FQNEAQ (reference sequence). CDR3 amino acids: CASSLVSQINTDTQYF. In DNA, the CDR3 is TGTGCCAGCAGCTTAGTTAGTCAGATAAACACAGATACGCAGTATTTT.

The chain couples TRBV5-1 to TRBJ2-7; D uncertain. Germline assignment: CDR1 SGHRS and CDR2 YFSETQ. The CDR3 length is 14 residues. The V and J ends lost 4 bases and 5 bases respectively, with 16 bases between them. The CDR3 nucleotides are TGCGCCAGCAGCCCGCGCTTGTCATCGGACGAGCAGTACTTC. Protein product: CASSPRLSSDEQYF.

This rearrangement joins TRBV9 to TRBJ2-1; TRBD2 aligns across 9 bases. V was clipped by 2 bases and J by 2 bases; unmatched bases: 2. The germline CDR1 and CDR2 sequences are SGDLS and YYNGEE. This CDR3 is built from 15 residues. CDR3 DNA: TGTGCCAGCAGCGTGACTAGCGGTACCTACAATGAGCAGTTCTTC. Residues: CASSVTSGTYNEQFF.

This sequence joins TRBV5-1 and TRBJ2-2; D ambiguous. Germline values: CDR1 SGHRS, CDR2 YFSETQ. The length of the CDR3 is 15 residues. Trimming removed 4 bases at V and 5 bases at J, with 15 bases between. The CDR3 nucleotides read TGCGCCAGCAGCCCCGGACCCCTGGGGACCGGGGAGCTGTTTTTT. Protein: CASSPGPLGTGELFF.

The chain has TRBV5-1 and TRBJ2-5; TRBD1 matches at 9 bases. Germline V lookup: CDR1 SGHRS, CDR2 YFSETQ. The CDR3 contains 16 residues. The trim removed 4 bases at V and 4 bases at J, leaving 11 bases unmatched. CDR3 in amino acids: CASSPAGTGSRETQYF. For the CDR3, the DNA is TGCGCCAGCAGCCCAGCCGGGACAGGGAGTCGAGAGACCCAGTACTTC.

The chain uses TRBV2 and TRBJ2-7; D gene uncertain. Trimming pared 6 bases from V and 3 bases from J, leaving 6 bases between. The CDR3 is 11 residues long. Looked up from germline, CDR1 is SNHLY and CDR2 is FYNNEI. CDR3 nucleotides: TGTGCCAGCAGAGACCTCTACGAGCAGTACTTC. Residues: CASRDLYEQYF.

The chain carries TRBV5-1 and TRBJ1-3; TRBD1 matches 7 bases. V shed 2 bases and J 8 bases; nucleotides not matched to a gene: 7. This CDR3 is built from 14 residues. The germline gives CDR1 SGHRS, CDR2 YFSETQ. The CDR3 protein is CASSFTGAGDTIYF. In DNA, the CDR3 is TGCGCCAGCAGCTTCACAGGGGCTGGTGACACCATATATTTT. Supplemented by reference TRBV5-1 and TRBJ1-3, the full variable domain reads KAGVTQTPRYLIKTRGQQVTLSCSPISGHRSVSWYQQTPGQGLQFLFEYFSETQRNKGNFPGRFSGRQFSNSRSEMNVSTLELGDSALYLCASSFTGAGDTIYFGEGSWLTVV.

The chain links TRBV5-1 to TRBJ1-4, with D possibly matching TRBD1 (5 bases). CDR3 length: 14 residues. From germline, CDR1 is SGHRS and CDR2 YFSETQ. Trimming took 4 bases from V and 7 from J, leaving 14 bases between them. The CDR3 sequence: CASSQAGLGEKLFF. The DNA of the CDR3 is TGCGCCAGCAGCCAGGCGGGGCTTGGTGAAAAACTGTTTTTT. The full variable domain, in which reference TRBV5-1 and TRBJ1-4 provide the parts outside the CDR3, is KAGVTQTPRYLIKTRGQQVTLSCSPISGHRSVSWYQQTPGQGLQFLFEYFSETQRNKGNFPGRFSGRQFSNSRSEMNVSTLELGDSALYLCASSQAGLGEKLFFGSGTQLSVL.

This chain connects TRBV5-6 to TRBJ2-5, with 9 bases that match TRBD1. Losses at the gene ends were 2 bases for V and 0 bases for J; bases not matched to a gene: 8. Germline assignment: CDR1 SGHDT and CDR2 YYEEEE. The CDR3 extends over 17 amino acids. The CDR3: CASSLVGQGNYQETQYF. CDR3 coding DNA: TGTGCCAGCAGCTTAGTTGGACAGGGGAATTACCAAGAGACCCAGTACTTC.

The J gene is TRBJ2-5, the V gene TRBV9, with TRBD2 matching 10 bases. Germline CDR1 reads SGDLS; CDR2 reads YYNGEE. V was pared by 3 bases and J by 4 bases, with 9 bases of the junction left unmatched. This CDR3 region has 16 residues. CDR3 in amino acids: CASSARTSGQGETQYF. The DNA of the CDR3 is TGTGCCAGCAGCGCACGGACTAGCGGACAGGGAGAGACCCAGTACTTC.

This chain joins TRBV10-2 and TRBJ2-1, with 8 bases that match TRBD2. Trimming took 6 bases from V and 9 from J; bases not matched to a gene: 10. This CDR3 has 14 amino acids. CDR1 is WSHSY and CDR2 is SAAADI in the germline V gene. The CDR3, as DNA: TGCGCCAGCAGCTCGGGGGGGGCTGGGGTTGAGCAGTTCTTC. It encodes CASSSGGAGVEQFF.

The rearrangement links TRBV9 to TRBJ2-7; D is undetermined. The CDR3 spans 14 residues. CDR1 is SGDLS, CDR2 YYNGEE, per germline. Between the trimmed V and J ends, which lost 0 bases and 2 bases, there was a span of 9 bases. CDR3 in DNA: TGTGCCAGCAGCGTAGCGTCTAGGGCCTACGAGCAGTACTTC. Amino acid sequence: CASSVASRAYEQYF.